This TCR beta chain stems from a study of molecular identifiers for immune sequencing clone quantification. This clonotype appeared a few times. In TCRdb, the PCR reads were re-called with MiXCR into one record per CDR3 protein. The sample carries roughly 300,000 distinct CDR3 sequences, roughly 24% recorded once. The sequencing sample was made of naive CD8+ T cells from blood, with Jurkat cell RNA spiked in. Subset specified: FACS-sorted CD8+CD4-CCR7+CD45RA+ naive T cells. The clonotype originates from a human donor in good health. Some libraries in this study had Jurkat cell RNA spiked in.

CDR3 nucleotide sequence: TGCAGCGTTCTGGGTGCCTACGAGCAGTACTTC. Amino acid sequence: CSVLGAYEQYF. V is TRBV29-1 and J is TRBJ2-7; D not resolved. CDR1 and CDR2 from the germline V gene are SQVTM and ANQGSEA. V was cut by 5 bases and J by 2 bases, with 7 bases left in between. CDR3 size: 11 residues.